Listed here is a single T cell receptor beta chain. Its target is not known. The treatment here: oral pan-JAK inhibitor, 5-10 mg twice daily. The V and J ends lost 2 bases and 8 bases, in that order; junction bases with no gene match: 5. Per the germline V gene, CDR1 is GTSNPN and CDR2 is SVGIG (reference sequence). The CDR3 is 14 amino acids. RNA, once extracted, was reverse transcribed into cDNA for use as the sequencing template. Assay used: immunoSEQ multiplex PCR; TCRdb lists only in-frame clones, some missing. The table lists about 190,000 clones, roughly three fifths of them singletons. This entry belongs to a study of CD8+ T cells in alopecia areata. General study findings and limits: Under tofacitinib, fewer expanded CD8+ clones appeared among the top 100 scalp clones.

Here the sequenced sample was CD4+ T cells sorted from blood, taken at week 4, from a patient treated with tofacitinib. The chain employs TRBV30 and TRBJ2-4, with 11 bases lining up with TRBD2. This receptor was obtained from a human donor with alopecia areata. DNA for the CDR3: TGTGCCTGGAGTCCCGGGACTAGCGGTTACATTCAGTACTTC. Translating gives CAWSPGTSGYIQYF.